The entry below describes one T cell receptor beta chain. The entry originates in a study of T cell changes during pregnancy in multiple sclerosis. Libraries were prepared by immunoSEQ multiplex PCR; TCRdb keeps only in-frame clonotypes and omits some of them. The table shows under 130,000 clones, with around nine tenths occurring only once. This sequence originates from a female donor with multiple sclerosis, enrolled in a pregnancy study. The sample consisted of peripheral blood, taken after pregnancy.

The chain's CDR3 is CASSLSSGNTEAFF. The CDR3 DNA reads TGTGCCAGCAGTTTGTCGTCGGGGAACACTGAAGCTTTCTTT. The chain carries TRBV6-5 and TRBJ1-1; no clear D. Looked up from germline, CDR1 is MNHEY and CDR2 is SVGAGI. Trimming removed 4 bases at V and 1 base at J, with 10 bases between. The CDR3 loop spans 14 amino acids.